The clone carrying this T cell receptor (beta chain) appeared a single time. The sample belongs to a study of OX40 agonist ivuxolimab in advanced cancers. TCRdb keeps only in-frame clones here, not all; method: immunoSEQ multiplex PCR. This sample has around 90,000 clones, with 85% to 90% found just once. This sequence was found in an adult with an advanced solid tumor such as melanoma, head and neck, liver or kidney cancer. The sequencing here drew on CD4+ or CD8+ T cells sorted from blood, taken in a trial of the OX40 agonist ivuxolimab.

DNA for the CDR3: TGCGCCAGCAGCCAGGGGCAGGGCACCTACGAGCAGTACTTC. Its protein product is CASSQGQGTYEQYF. The chain joins TRBV4-1 to TRBJ2-7, with a weak D call TRBD1 (5 bases). Germline V gives CDR1 MGHRA, CDR2 YSYEKL. CDR3 length: 14 amino acids. V dropped 3 bases and J dropped 2 bases, with 11 bases sitting between them.